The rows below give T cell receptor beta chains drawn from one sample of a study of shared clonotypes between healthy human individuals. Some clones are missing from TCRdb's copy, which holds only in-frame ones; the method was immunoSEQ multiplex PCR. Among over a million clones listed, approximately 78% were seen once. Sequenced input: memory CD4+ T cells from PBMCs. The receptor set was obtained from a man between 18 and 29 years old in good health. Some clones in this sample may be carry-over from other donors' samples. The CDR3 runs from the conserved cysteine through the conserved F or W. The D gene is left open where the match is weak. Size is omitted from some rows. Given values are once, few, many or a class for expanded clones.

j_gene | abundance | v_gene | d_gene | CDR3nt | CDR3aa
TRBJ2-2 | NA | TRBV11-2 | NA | TGTGCCAGCAGCTTCACTTCGGGAGCGAACACCGGGGAGCTGTTTTTT | CASSFTSGANTGELFF
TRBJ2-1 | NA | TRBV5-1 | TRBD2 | TGCGCCAGCAGCTTGGGTTCTAGCGGGCTAAATGAGCAGTTCTTC | CASSLGSSGLNEQFF
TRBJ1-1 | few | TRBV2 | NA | TGTGCCAGCAGTGTCACAGTGAACACTGAAGCTTTCTTT | CASSVTVNTEAFF
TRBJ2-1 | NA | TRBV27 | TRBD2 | TGTGCCAGCAGTACAGGGACTAGCGGGAGATACAATGAGCAGTTCTTC | CASSTGTSGRYNEQFF
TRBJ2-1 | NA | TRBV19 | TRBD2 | TGTGCCAGTAGTATGACTAGCGGAGGGAACAATGAGCAGTTCTTC | CASSMTSGGNNEQFF
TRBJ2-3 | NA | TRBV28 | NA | TGTGCCAGCACCTACATCCTTGCCGGAGATACGCAGTATTTT | CASTYILAGDTQYF
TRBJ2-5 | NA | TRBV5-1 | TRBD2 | TGCGCCAGCAACCCACTAGCGGGGCTAGCGGCCCAGTACTTC | CASNPLAGLAAQYF
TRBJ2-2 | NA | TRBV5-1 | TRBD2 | TGCGCCAGCAGCTTGGCCCCGGGACTAGCGGGCCCTAAGAGGGGTTCCGGGGAGCTGTTTTTT | CASSLAPGLAGPKRGSGELFF
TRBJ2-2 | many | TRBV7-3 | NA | TGTGCCAGCAGCCCCCAGGGGCGGGGAAACACCGGGGAGCTGTTTTTT | CASSPQGRGNTGELFF
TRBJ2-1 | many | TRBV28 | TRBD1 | TGTGCCAGCAGTTCACAGGGGTTGGTGAGTGATGAGCAGTTCTTC | CASSSQGLVSDEQFF
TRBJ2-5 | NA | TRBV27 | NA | TGTGCCAGCAGTCGCGCAGGGCGCGAGGAGACCCAGTACTTC | CASSRAGREETQYF
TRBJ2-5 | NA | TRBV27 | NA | TGTGCCAGCAGTGCCAGGAGGGGGGAGACCCAGTACTTC | CASSARRGETQYF
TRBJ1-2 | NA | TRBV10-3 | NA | TGTGCCATCAGTGACCCCCGGGGAGGGAGGGGCTACACCTTC | CAISDPRGGRGYTF
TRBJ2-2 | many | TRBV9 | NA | TGTGCCAGCAGCGTAGTCCCCCACACCGGGGAGCTGTTTTTT | CASSVVPHTGELFF
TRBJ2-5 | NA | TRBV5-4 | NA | TGTGCCAGCAGCTCTGACTCTGGGGCGGGGACCCAGTACTTC | CASSSDSGAGTQYF
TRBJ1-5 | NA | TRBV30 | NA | TGTGCCTGGAGTGAGGGTGGCAGCTATATCAATCAGCCCCAGCATTTT | CAWSEGGSYINQPQHF
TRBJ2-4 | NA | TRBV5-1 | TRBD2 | TGCGCCAGCAGCTCTGCGGGGGGCGCAGGCCAAAACATTCAGTACTTC | CASSSAGGAGQNIQYF
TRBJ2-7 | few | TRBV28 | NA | TGTGCCAGCAGCCTAGGGGGGCTACACGAGCAGTACTTC | CASSLGGLHEQYF
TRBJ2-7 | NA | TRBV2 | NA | TGTGCCAGCAGTGAAGCTGTTCGAGGGGGCGAGCAGTACTTC | CASSEAVRGGEQYF
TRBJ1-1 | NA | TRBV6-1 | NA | TGTGCCAGCAGTGCCTTCCCGGGGGCTGAAGCTTTCTTT | CASSAFPGAEAFF
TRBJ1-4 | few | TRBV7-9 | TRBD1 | TGTGCCAGCAGCTTAACAGGGGGGACAGGAGTAACTAATGAAAAACTGTTTTTT | CASSLTGGTGVTNEKLFF
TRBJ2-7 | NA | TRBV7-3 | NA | TGTGCCAGCAGCTTGGGGGCCCTCGGGACCTACGAGCAGTACTTC | CASSLGALGTYEQYF
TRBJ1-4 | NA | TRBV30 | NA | TGTGCCTGGAGTGCCCAGGGAGGAAAACTGTTTTTT | CAWSAQGGKLFF
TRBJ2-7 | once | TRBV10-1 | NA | TGCGCCAGCAGCGACCAACACCCTCCCTTGGGTGAGCAGTACTTC | CASSDQHPPLGEQYF
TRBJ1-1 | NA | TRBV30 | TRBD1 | TGTGCCTGGAGTAGGGTAGCCGAACAGGGGGCCCTCACTGAAGCTTTCTTT | CAWSRVAEQGALTEAFF
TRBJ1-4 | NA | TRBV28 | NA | TGTGCCAGCAGTTTATCACAGGGATGGGATGAAAAACTGTTTTTT | CASSLSQGWDEKLFF
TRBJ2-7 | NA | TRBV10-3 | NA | TGTGCCAACTCGCTTCAGGGCTACGAGCAGTACTTC | CANSLQGYEQYF
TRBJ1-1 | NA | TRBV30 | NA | TGTGCCTGGACCCTCCGGGCATCTCGAACCTTT | CAWTLRASRTF
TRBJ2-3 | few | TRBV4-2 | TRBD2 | TGTGCCACCGGGGGGGTAGCGGGAGGGAGGACAGATACGCAGTATTTT | CATGGVAGGRTDTQYF